This T cell receptor beta chain was identified in a study of regulatory T cells in long-lasting Graves disease. General observations from the study: Favored gene segments in persistent disease were TRBV28, TRBJ1-2 and TRBJ2-5.

V was clipped by 4 bases and J by 4 bases; unmatched bases: 23. The CDR3 runs 20 residues. The germline V gene encodes CDR1 SGHRS and CDR2 YFSETQ. Construction of TCR beta libraries relied on iRepertoire HTBI primers and on Arm-PCR targeting CDR3 regions. Each CDR3 protein is one row after TCRdb ran MiXCR on the multiplex PCR reads. The sample has roughly 560,000 distinct CDR3 sequences, approximately 12% seen once. Described time point: newly diagnosed GD, antithyroid drugs for less than 3 months. PBMC RNA was the source of the TCR library. This clonotype appeared many times. Its antigen is not identified. These data also featured in a second study, about T cells in Graves' hyperthyroidism and ophthalmopathy. Per that paper: Among the patients, aged 18 to 65, hyperthyroidism was newly diagnosed and had lasted under 2 months.

This clonotype originated in a woman in her thirties with Graves disease. The material was peripheral blood mononuclear cells (PBMCs), obtained at new diagnosis, from a patient treated with antithyroid drugs. V and J are TRBV5-1 and TRBJ2-3; 8 nucleotides align to TRBD2. CDR3: CASSRWGLAGPQYVPDTQYF. CDR3 coding DNA: TGCGCCAGCAGCCGTTGGGGGCTAGCGGGCCCCCAGTACGTACCAGATACGCAGTATTTT.